The 28 T cell receptor beta chains below were found in one sample sequenced in a study of blood T cell repertoires in COVID-19. The assay was immunoSEQ multiplex PCR, and TCRdb's table has in-frame clones only and misses some. The sample contains around 80,000 clones, about 80% of which appear only once. The source material was peripheral blood. These receptors all stem from a human donor in a cohort sampled during active COVID-19.

The genes are TRBV5-1 and TRBJ2-6; 7 nucleotides agree with TRBD1. V shed 2 bases and J 1 base; nucleotides not matched to a gene: 12. CDR1 is SGHRS, CDR2 YFSETQ, per germline. This CDR3 is 19 amino acids long. CDR3 sequence (DNA): TGCGCCAGCAGCTTCTACCCCGGGACAGAGGAATCTGGGGCCAACGTCCTGACTTTC. Translated, it gives CASSFYPGTEESGANVLTF. Supplemented by reference TRBV5-1 and TRBJ2-6, the full variable domain reads KAGVTQTPRYLIKTRGQQVTLSCSPISGHRSVSWYQQTPGQGLQFLFEYFSETQRNKGNFPGRFSGRQFSNSRSEMNVSTLELGDSALYLCASSFYPGTEESGANVLTFGAGSRLTVL.

The chain joins TRBV7-3 to TRBJ2-1, with D possibly being TRBD2 (5 bases). Looked up from germline, CDR1 is SGHTA and CDR2 is FQGTGA. The CDR3 is 13 amino acids. Trimming cost V 3 bases and J 4 bases, with 7 bases left between them. In DNA, the CDR3 is TGTGCCAGCAGCTTGTCGGGGTACAATGAGCAGTTCTTC. Its protein product is CASSLSGYNEQFF.

This chain connects TRBV2 to TRBJ1-5; maybe TRBD1 (6 bases). The V gene's germline CDR1 is SNHLY and CDR2 FYNNEI. The CDR3 loop spans 14 amino acids. V was trimmed by 8 bases and J by 2 bases, leaving 13 bases between them. DNA for the CDR3: TGTGCCAGCGGAAGACAGGACCGCAATCAGCCCCAGCATTTT. Translated, it gives CASGRQDRNQPQHF.

V gene TRBV2 combines with J gene TRBJ1-1, with 9 bases matching TRBD1. After removal of 4 bases from V and 5 bases from J, the junction contained 2 bases not matched to a gene. This CDR3 is 13 amino acids long. Germline lookup yields CDR1 SNHLY and CDR2 FYNNEI. Here the CDR3 DNA reads TGTGCCAGCAGTGGGGGACAGGGTACTGAAGCTTTCTTT. This codes for CASSGGQGTEAFF.

V and J are TRBV7-2 and TRBJ2-4, with 7 nucleotides matching TRBD1. The V and J ends lost 5 bases and 6 bases, in that order; junction bases with no gene match: 7. Germline assignment: CDR1 SGHTA and CDR2 FQGNSA. This CDR3 is 14 amino acids long. CDR3 loop: CASSPPGQRNIQYF. CDR3 in DNA: TGTGCCAGCAGCCCTCCGGGACAGAGAAACATTCAGTACTTC.

The chain recombines TRBV30 with TRBJ1-2, with 9 bases aligning to TRBD1. V lost 7 bases to trimming and J lost 7 bases; unmatched junction nucleotides: 10. The CDR3 contains 13 residues. Germline V CDR1 and CDR2: GTSNPN, SVGIG (reference sequence). The CDR3 spells CASDPGQGLGYTF. The CDR3 DNA reads TGTGCCTCGGACCCGGGACAGGGTCTTGGCTACACCTTC.

V usage is TRBV19 and J usage is TRBJ1-1; possible D gene TRBD1, 5 bases. CDR1 LNHDA and CDR2 SQIVND come from the germline V gene (reference sequence). Deletions cut 3 bases from V and 8 bases from J, with 16 bases between. The CDR3 length is 14 residues. The CDR3 loop is CASSITRGGDEAFF. The CDR3, as DNA: TGTGCCAGTAGTATCACGAGGGGAGGGGACGAAGCTTTCTTT.

J is TRBJ2-3 and V is TRBV5-1, with 8 bases fitting TRBD1. The CDR3 extends over 14 amino acids. J was trimmed by 3 bases and V by 4 bases; bases with no gene match: 4. The germline gives CDR1 SGHRS, CDR2 YFSETQ. The CDR3 reads CASSPRTGTDTQYF. CDR3 DNA: TGCGCCAGCAGCCCCCGGACAGGGACAGATACGCAGTATTTT.

The CDR3 DNA is TGTGCCAGCAGCTTACTTCCGGGTAACACTGAAGCTTTCTTT. Its protein is CASSLLPGNTEAFF. The chain uses TRBV11-3 and TRBJ1-1, with D uncertain. Trimming removed 2 bases from V and 2 bases from J, with 9 bases in between. CDR1 is SGHNT and CDR2 is YENEEA in the germline V gene. The CDR3 sequence is 14 residues long.

This sequence joins TRBV2 and TRBJ1-5, with TRBD1 as a possible D gene (5 bases). Per germline, CDR1 SNHLY and CDR2 FYNNEI. The CDR3 length is 16 residues. V lost 6 bases to trimming and J lost 3 bases, with 18 bases between them. The CDR3 reads CASSGVRDSNNQPQHF. The CDR3 bases are TGTGCCAGCAGCGGTGTGCGAGACAGTAACAATCAGCCCCAGCATTTT.

The rearrangement joins TRBV5-1 to TRBJ2-5; no clear D. CDR1 is SGHRS, CDR2 YFSETQ, per germline. V was cut by 4 bases and J by 5 bases, with 15 bases left in between. The CDR3 sequence is 14 residues long. The CDR3 is CASSRSDQVETQYF. The CDR3, as DNA: TGCGCCAGCAGCAGGAGTGATCAAGTGGAGACCCAGTACTTC.

This chain connects TRBV7-9 to TRBJ1-1, with D possibly matching TRBD1 (6 bases). V was clipped by 5 bases and J by 0 bases, with 10 bases between them. Germline V gene sequence: CDR1 SEHNR, CDR2 FQNEAQ (reference sequence). The CDR3 covers 14 residues. DNA for the CDR3: TGTGCCAGCAGCATGGACAGCATGAACACTGAAGCTTTCTTT. This sequence encodes CASSMDSMNTEAFF.

The rearrangement uses TRBV7-3 and TRBJ2-3; D is uncertain. CDR1 and CDR2 (germline): SGHTA, FQGTGA. V shed 2 bases and J shed 4 bases, with 10 bases lying between them. CDR3 length: 14 residues. The CDR3 reads CASSLVASSDTQYF. DNA for the CDR3: TGTGCCAGCAGCTTAGTTGCGAGCTCAGATACGCAGTATTTT.

This chain connects TRBV5-8 to TRBJ2-6; 9 bases agree with TRBD1. The germline CDR1 and CDR2 sequences are SGHTS and YDEGEE. V trimming: 2 bases; J trimming: 2 bases; junction bases outside the gene matches: 2. The CDR3 totals 16 residues. CDR3 residues: CASSLTGGTGANVLTF. The CDR3, as DNA: TGTGCCAGCAGCTTAACAGGGGGCACTGGGGCCAACGTCCTGACTTTC.

The chain joins TRBV2 to TRBJ2-1, with D possibly being TRBD2 (6 bases). Per the germline V gene, CDR1 is SNHLY and CDR2 is FYNNEI. Trimming pared 5 bases from V and 2 bases from J, leaving 10 bases between. The CDR3 has 14 amino acids. CDR3 sequence reads: CASSTGETYNEQFF. The DNA for the CDR3 is TGTGCCAGCAGTACGGGAGAGACCTACAATGAGCAGTTCTTC.

This clone was recorded once. The V gene is TRBV29-1, the J gene TRBJ2-3, with D maybe TRBD1 (6 bases). Per the germline V gene, CDR1 is SQVTM and CDR2 is ANQGSEA. This CDR3 contains 13 residues. V was shortened by 6 bases and J by 3 bases, with 13 bases between the two germline ends. The CDR3 sequence is CSVDRTPTDTQYF. CDR3 DNA: TGCAGCGTAGACAGGACGCCTACAGATACGCAGTATTTT.

The CDR3 loop is CASKGAGQTSYEQYF. The CDR3, as DNA: TGTGCCAGTAAAGGGGCCGGGCAGACCTCCTACGAGCAGTACTTC. The chain employs TRBV19 and TRBJ2-7, with D perhaps TRBD1 (5 bases). The V and J ends lost 7 bases and 0 bases respectively, with 16 bases between them. This CDR3 spans 15 amino acids. Germline values: CDR1 LNHDA, CDR2 SQIVND (reference sequence).

V and J are TRBV5-4 and TRBJ2-6; 9 bases align to TRBD1. The germline gives CDR1 SGHNT, CDR2 YYREEE (reference sequence). This CDR3 contains 17 residues. V was pared by 4 bases and J by 3 bases, with 8 bases of the junction left unmatched. The CDR3 nucleotides are TGTGCCAGCAGCACGACAGGGGGTGGTTTTGGGGCCAACGTCCTGACTTTC. Its translation is CASSTTGGGFGANVLTF. The entire variable domain, with the rest obtained from reference TRBV5-4 and TRBJ2-6, is as follows: ETGVTQSPTHLIKTRGQQVTLRCSSQSGHNTVSWYQQALGQGPQFIFQYYREEENGRGNFPPRFSGLQFPNYSSELNVNALELDDSALYLCASSTTGGGFGANVLTFGAGSRLTVL.

The gene calls are TRBV5-1 and TRBJ2-4, with 14 bases matching TRBD2. The CDR3 extends over 20 amino acids. Trimming took 4 bases from V and 0 from J; bases not matched to a gene: 12. Germline V gene lookup returns CDR1 SGHRS and CDR2 YFSETQ. CDR3 in amino acids: CASSPGLAGATSLAKNIQYF. CDR3 bases: TGCGCCAGCAGCCCGGGACTAGCGGGAGCAACCTCTCTAGCCAAAAACATTCAGTACTTC.

This clone was detected only once. This chain connects TRBV12-5 to TRBJ2-4, with 11 bases fitting TRBD1. Germline trimming cut 0 bases from V and 6 bases from J; bases unmatched to any gene: 7. The CDR3 length is 17 residues. Germline V lookup: CDR1 LGHNT, CDR2 FRNRAP. CDR3 DNA sequence: TGTGCTAGTGGTTTGGTGAGGGGGACAGGGGGTCGAAACATTCAGTACTTC. Encoded protein: CASGLVRGTGGRNIQYF.

The V call is TRBV19, the J call TRBJ2-5, with D perhaps matching TRBD2 (5 bases). CDR1 is LNHDA and CDR2 is SQIVND in the germline V gene (reference sequence). V lost 6 bases and J lost 7, with 15 bases in between. The CDR3 is 13 amino acids. This CDR3 reads CASRGSQEGTQYF. CDR3 nucleotides: TGTGCCAGTAGAGGGTCTCAAGAGGGGACCCAGTACTTC.

CDR3 amino acids: CASSPLGFRDRGPRGANVLTF. As DNA, the CDR3 is TGTGCCAGCAGTCCTTTAGGTTTTCGGGACAGGGGGCCGAGAGGGGCCAACGTCCTGACTTTC. This chain uses TRBV28 with TRBJ2-6; 12 bases fit TRBD1. V lost 5 bases and J lost 4; bases outside the gene matches: 18. CDR1 is MDHEN, CDR2 SYDVKM, per germline. CDR3 length: 21 residues.

The chain uses TRBV6-1 and TRBJ2-2, with D unclear. Trimming removed 2 bases at V and 3 bases at J, with 10 bases between. This CDR3 region has 15 residues. Germline CDR1 and CDR2: MNHNS and SASEGT. The CDR3 reads CASSERRQDTGELFF. The CDR3 region has the DNA TGTGCCAGCAGTGAACGGCGTCAGGACACCGGGGAGCTGTTTTTT.

V gene TRBV2 combines with J gene TRBJ2-1; perhaps TRBD1 as D (6 bases). Per germline, CDR1 SNHLY and CDR2 FYNNEI. The CDR3 extends over 14 amino acids. Trimming stripped 5 bases from V and 4 bases from J, with 12 bases between. The CDR3 bases are TGTGCCAGCAGTCCCCGGACAGCATACAATGAGCAGTTCTTC. Translating it yields CASSPRTAYNEQFF.

This chain joins TRBV5-1 and TRBJ2-7; no firm D call. CDR3 length: 14 residues. Per germline, CDR1 SGHRS and CDR2 YFSETQ. The V and J ends lost 0 bases and 3 bases respectively, with 10 bases between them. CDR3 in DNA: TGCGCCAGCAGCTTGGTGCCTCACAACTACGAGCAGTACTTC. Translation gives CASSLVPHNYEQYF.

This chain joins TRBV28 and TRBJ2-7; 10 positions match TRBD2. This CDR3 is built from 16 residues. Looked up from germline, CDR1 is MDHEN and CDR2 is SYDVKM. Trimming took 3 bases from V and 0 from J; bases not matched to a gene: 5. The CDR3: CASSFASGSSSYEQYF. CDR3 DNA sequence: TGTGCCAGCAGTTTCGCTAGCGGGAGTAGCTCCTACGAGCAGTACTTC.

The CDR3 loop is CASSLELGKDTQYF. The CDR3 nucleotides read TGCGCCAGCAGCTTGGAACTAGGGAAGGATACGCAGTATTTT. The chain is built from TRBV5-1 and TRBJ2-3, with D possibly TRBD2 on 5 matching bases. This CDR3 has 14 amino acids. CDR1 is SGHRS and CDR2 is YFSETQ in the germline V gene. Trimming shortened V by 0 bases and J by 6 bases, and 11 bases separated the two germline ends.

The chain employs TRBV28 and TRBJ2-3; possibly TRBD1 for D (6 bases). Trimming cost V 6 bases and J 2 bases, with 15 bases left between them. The CDR3 is 15 amino acids. Germline CDR1 reads MDHEN; CDR2 reads SYDVKM. The CDR3 region is CASSPRGRATDTQYF. The CDR3 coding sequence is TGTGCCAGCAGCCCCAGGGGCAGGGCCACAGATACGCAGTATTTT.